These 25 T cell receptor beta chains were sequenced from one sample in a study of blood T cell repertoires in COVID-19. The repertoire was sequenced with immunoSEQ multiplex PCR; TCRdb's copy has only in-frame clones and lacks some. In the table there are approximately 250,000 clones, approximately 86% of which are singletons. The sequencing input was peripheral blood. The receptors shown here come from a man aged 25-40 years with active or convalescent COVID-19.

This chain uses TRBV6-5 with TRBJ1-2; D ambiguous. The germline V and J ends were trimmed by 4 bases and 1 base, with 16 bases remaining between them. CDR1 is MNHEY and CDR2 is SVGAGI in the germline V gene. This CDR3 has 16 amino acids. The CDR3 protein is CASSSLVTGGNYGYTF. The CDR3 nucleotides are TGTGCCAGCAGTTCCTTAGTAACCGGAGGTAACTATGGCTACACCTTC.

The chain is built from TRBV2 and TRBJ1-6; maybe TRBD1 (5 bases). CDR3 length: 16 amino acids. Trimming left V 2 bases short and J 5 bases short, with 13 bases between. Germline CDR1 is SNHLY and CDR2 is FYNNEI. CDR3 DNA: TGTGCCAGCAGTGAATGGACACCTAGGGATAATTCACCCCTCCACTTT. Translated: CASSEWTPRDNSPLHF.

The chain couples TRBV7-2 to TRBJ1-2, with D tentatively TRBD1 (6 bases). V was clipped by 5 bases and J by 9 bases, with 19 bases between them. CDR1 is SGHTA and CDR2 is FQGNSA in the germline V gene. The CDR3 runs 14 residues. The CDR3 nucleotides read TGTGCCAGCAGCGCGACACAGGGAGATGCGAGCTACACCTTC. This translates into CASSATQGDASYTF.

The chain links TRBV19 to TRBJ2-1, with 7 positions matching TRBD1. J gave up 4 bases and V 9 bases, and 12 bases lay outside the gene matches. Germline assignment: CDR1 LNHDA and CDR2 SQIVND (reference sequence). The CDR3 has 15 residues. CDR3 loop: CARKQGPYIYNEQFF. CDR3 DNA sequence: TGTGCCAGAAAACAGGGGCCATACATTTACAATGAGCAGTTCTTC.

The V call is TRBV6-5, the J call TRBJ1-1; no clear D. V gave up 6 bases and J gave up 0 bases, with 11 bases separating them. The CDR3 extends over 14 amino acids. Looked up from germline, CDR1 is MNHEY and CDR2 is SVGAGI. The CDR3 bases are TGTGCCAGCAGCAACACCCACATGAACACTGAAGCTTTCTTT. It specifies CASSNTHMNTEAFF.

CDR3 sequence: CASSVAGGRDEQYF. CDR3 nucleotides: TGCGCCAGCAGTGTAGCGGGGGGGCGCGACGAGCAGTACTTC. The J gene is TRBJ2-7, the V gene TRBV10-2; TRBD2 agrees at 11 bases. Per germline, CDR1 WSHSY and CDR2 SAAADI. The CDR3 is made up of 14 amino acids. V shed 4 bases and J 5 bases; nucleotides not matched to a gene: 4.

The chain couples TRBV7-8 to TRBJ1-5; perhaps TRBD1 as D (6 bases). This CDR3 comprises 16 residues. CDR1 and CDR2 (germline): SGHVS, FQNEAQ. The V end was cut by 5 bases, the J end by 1 base, with 15 bases between. The CDR3 DNA reads as TGTGCCAGCAGCCCTGGGAGGGGGGGGAGCAATCAGCCCCAGCATTTT. Translated: CASSPGRGGSNQPQHF.

This clone was seen only once. J is TRBJ1-5 and V is TRBV19, with a weak D call TRBD1 (6 bases). The ends were cut back, 11 bases at V and 7 bases at J, with 18 bases in the middle. In germline, CDR1 is LNHDA, CDR2 SQIVND (reference sequence). This CDR3 has 13 amino acids. The CDR3, as DNA: TGTGCCTCCAAAGGGGGAAGAGGGCAGCCCCAGCATTTT. Translated: CASKGGRGQPQHF.

This clone appeared a single time. The chain employs TRBV7-2 and TRBJ1-6; maybe TRBD1 (6 bases). The CDR3 consists of 18 residues. The V end was cut by 4 bases, the J end by 7 bases, with 23 bases between. Germline V gene lookup returns CDR1 SGHTA and CDR2 FQGNSA. DNA of the CDR3: TGTGCCAGCAGCTCAGGGCCCCAGACAGGTGTAAGAAATTCACCCCTCCACTTT. Translation gives CASSSGPQTGVRNSPLHF.

This chain links TRBV19 with TRBJ1-6, with D perhaps matching TRBD1 (5 bases). The CDR3 is 15 residues long. Looked up from germline, CDR1 is LNHDA and CDR2 is SQIVND (reference sequence). V gave up 1 base and J gave up 10 bases, with 14 bases separating them. As DNA, the CDR3 is TGTGCCAGTAGTATAGTTGGGGCAGAAGCCTCACCCCTCCACTTT. It translates to CASSIVGAEASPLHF.

As DNA, the CDR3 is TGTGCCAGCAGCCCCGTGGACAGGGGAATATGGGCGAACACTGAAGCTTTCTTT. As protein: CASSPVDRGIWANTEAFF. The chain joins TRBV5-6 to TRBJ1-1; 9 bases match TRBD1. CDR3 size: 18 residues. The germline gives CDR1 SGHDT, CDR2 YYEEEE. The V and J ends lost 4 bases and 1 base, in that order; junction bases with no gene match: 14.

The CDR3 is CASRKKGEYTEAFF. CDR3 nucleotides: TGTGCCAGCAGAAAGAAGGGGGAGTACACTGAAGCTTTCTTT. The chain has TRBV6-6 and TRBJ1-1; the D gene is possibly TRBD1 (6 bases). The CDR3 contains 14 residues. V was trimmed by 6 bases and J by 3 bases, leaving 14 bases between them. Germline loops: CDR1 MNHNY, CDR2 SVGAGI (reference sequence).

V usage is TRBV4-1 and J usage is TRBJ2-5; D unresolved. Between the trimmed V and J ends, which lost 2 bases and 5 bases, there was a span of 9 bases. The CDR3 covers 13 residues. From germline, CDR1 is MGHRA and CDR2 YSYEKL. The CDR3 is CASSQRSRETQYF. The DNA of the CDR3 is TGCGCCAGCAGCCAACGGTCTAGGGAGACCCAGTACTTC.

This chain uses TRBV7-2 with TRBJ1-4; 7 bases fit TRBD1. Trimming at V came to 1 base and at J to 7 bases, leaving 9 bases not matched to a gene. This CDR3 region has 16 residues. CDR1 and CDR2 from the germline V gene are SGHTA and FQGNSA. In nucleotides, the CDR3 is TGTGCCAGCAGCTTAGTAAGGGCAGGGGGTGGTGAAAAACTGTTTTTT. Translating gives CASSLVRAGGGEKLFF.

The chain is built from TRBV6-5 and TRBJ1-1; TRBD1 might be the D (6 bases). Trimming took 6 bases from V and 11 from J, leaving 19 bases between them. The germline gives CDR1 MNHEY, CDR2 SVGAGI. This CDR3 comprises 13 residues. The CDR3 spells CASRAPHREPAFF. The CDR3 coding sequence is TGTGCCAGCAGGGCCCCCCACAGGGAACCGGCTTTCTTT.

The chain has TRBV27 and TRBJ2-5, with TRBD2 matching over 12 bases. Germline CDR1 and CDR2: MNHEY and SMNVEV (reference sequence). Germline trimming cut 5 bases from V and 1 base from J; bases unmatched to any gene: 8. This CDR3 spans 17 amino acids. The CDR3 protein is CASSQTSGGLVQETQYF. CDR3 nucleotides: TGTGCCAGCAGTCAGACTAGCGGGGGATTGGTCCAAGAGACCCAGTACTTC.

The count of this clone is one. V is TRBV6-6 and J is TRBJ1-1; D is undetermined. Germline lookup yields CDR1 MNHNY and CDR2 SVGAGI (reference sequence). The CDR3 is 13 residues long. V lost 11 bases and J 2 bases, leaving 15 bases between the germline ends. CDR3 protein: CALRQARNTEAFF. The DNA of the CDR3 is TGTGCCCTCCGCCAGGCGAGAAACACTGAAGCTTTCTTT.

This clone showed up just once. The chain employs TRBV25-1 and TRBJ1-1; D call uncertain. There are 14 residues in the CDR3. Per the germline V gene, CDR1 is MGHDK and CDR2 is SYGVNS. Deletions cut 3 bases from V and 2 bases from J, with 10 bases between. Here the CDR3 reads CASSDISPNTEAFF. The CDR3 coding sequence is TGTGCCAGCAGTGATATTTCCCCTAACACTGAAGCTTTCTTT.

Written as DNA, the CDR3 is TGTGCCAGCTCGGGGAGATCGGGCACTGAAGCTTTCTTT. Its translation: CASSGRSGTEAFF. The chain joins TRBV28 to TRBJ1-1; no definite D call. The germline V gene encodes CDR1 MDHEN and CDR2 SYDVKM. Between the trimmed V and J ends, which lost 8 bases and 4 bases, there was a span of 14 bases. The CDR3 loop spans 13 amino acids.

This chain joins TRBV5-1 and TRBJ2-5; D remains ambiguous. CDR1 SGHRS and CDR2 YFSETQ come from the germline V gene. This CDR3 has 13 amino acids. The germline V and J ends were trimmed by 4 bases and 0 bases, with 7 bases remaining between them. CDR3 protein: CASSPGYQETQYF. The CDR3 DNA reads TGCGCCAGCAGCCCCGGGTACCAAGAGACCCAGTACTTC.

The rearrangement links TRBV2 to TRBJ2-1, with 13 bases fitting TRBD2. The CDR3 runs to 16 residues. With 6 bases clipped from V and 8 bases from J, the junction kept 10 bases outside the gene matches. From germline, CDR1 is SNHLY and CDR2 FYNNEI. In DNA, the CDR3 is TGTGCCAGCAGCGTACGGACTAGCGGGGGTAGGGATGAGCAGTTCTTC. It codes for CASSVRTSGGRDEQFF.

This clone was observed a few times. The V and J genes are TRBV10-1 and TRBJ2-3, with D possibly being TRBD1 (6 bases). CDR1 and CDR2 from the germline V gene are WNHNN and SYGVQD (reference sequence). Trimming pared 3 bases from V and 8 bases from J, leaving 15 bases between. CDR3 length: 14 residues. The CDR3 reads CASSEPRGSGTQYF. In DNA, the CDR3 is TGCGCCAGCAGTGAACCAAGGGGGTCTGGTACGCAGTATTTT.

V is TRBV13 and J is TRBJ2-7, with a possible D match to TRBD1 (7 bases). Germline-derived CDR1 and CDR2 are PRHDT and FYEKMQ (reference sequence). The CDR3 consists of 15 residues. Trimming left V 5 bases short and J 3 bases short, with 17 bases between. DNA of the CDR3: TGTGCCAGCAGCCGAACAGGGGTGGGGGGCTACGAGCAGTACTTC. Its translation is CASSRTGVGGYEQYF.

This clone was found once. V usage is TRBV7-9 and J usage is TRBJ1-2, with TRBD1 matching 10 bases. Germline V CDR1 and CDR2: SEHNR, FQNEAQ (reference sequence). V dropped 2 bases and J dropped 4; count of bases not matched to a gene: 4. This CDR3 has 15 residues. In DNA, the CDR3 is TGTGCCAGCAGCTTACTTAGGGACAGGGGCTATGGCTACACCTTC. Its protein product is CASSLLRDRGYGYTF.

This clone showed up just once. The chain links TRBV7-2 to TRBJ1-1; D gene ambiguous. V dropped 4 bases and J dropped 0 bases, with 6 bases sitting between them. Germline V gene lookup returns CDR1 SGHTA and CDR2 FQGNSA. CDR3 length equals 13 residues. DNA of the CDR3: TGTGCCAGCAGCTCCGCTATGAACACTGAAGCTTTCTTT. Its protein product is CASSSAMNTEAFF.